Reported below is one TCR beta chain. Seattle enrolled patients during active infection and tracked them longitudinally. This sample is part of a study of blood T cell repertoires in COVID-19. Whole-study context: Acute-phase and convalescent COVID-19 samples originated in the United States, Italy and Spain. PBMCs, B-cell-depleted T cells, or T cells were the source of the cDNA or gDNA that made up the material.

Authors' processing steps: Estimation of nucleated cell counts relied on the amplification of reference gene primers. The repertoire was sequenced with immunoSEQ multiplex PCR; TCRdb's copy has only in-frame clones and lacks some. V, J and clone size were drawn from that table, and D and trimming were deduced from the DNA. Here the sample spans approximately 400,000 clones, approximately 89% being singletons. CDR1 WNHNN and CDR2 SYGVQD come from the germline V gene (reference sequence). Germline trimming cut 6 bases from V and 7 bases from J; bases unmatched to any gene: 10. This CDR3 contains 14 residues.

The rearrangement joins TRBV10-1 to TRBJ2-5, with 8 bases identical to TRBD1. The sequence was collected from a woman aged 50 to 60 with COVID-19, enrolled during active disease. Material for sequencing was peripheral blood. The CDR3 region is CASSKDRAVGTQYF. The CDR3 nucleotides read TGCGCCAGCAGCAAGGACAGGGCGGTGGGGACCCAGTACTTC.